The sequence of this T cell receptor (beta chain) was determined in a study of T cell repertoires in cytomegalovirus infection. The CDR3 is 20 residues long. V trimming: 4 bases; J trimming: 0 bases; junction bases outside the gene matches: 13. Germline assignment: CDR1 MDHEN and CDR2 SYDVKM. Using its own MiXCR run on the reads, TCRdb lists one record per CDR3 protein. Altogether about 360,000 distinct CDR3 sequences are present, over 15% being singletons, with the ten largest covering 7.5% to 9.5%. The receptor comes from a human donor in good health (CMV status not recorded). Some clones in this sample may be carry-over from other donors' samples. V usage is TRBV28 and J usage is TRBJ2-5, with 14 bases that match TRBD2. Sequencing input: PBMCs. In DNA, the CDR3 is TGTGCCAGCAGTTCCCCGACTAGCGGGGGGGAATGGCGGGACCAAGAGACCCAGTACTTC. Translating gives CASSSPTSGGEWRDQETQYF.